This T cell receptor (beta chain) appears in the sequencing data of a study of post-analysis software for immune sequencing data. At the level of the study: Courses of disease covered relapsing-remitting, secondary progressive and progressive-relapsing multiple sclerosis. General observations from the study: Significantly decreased normalized Chao1 diversity was recorded for multiple sclerosis patients relative to controls. In patients, roughly five TRBV segments were more frequent than in controls, with TRBV5-6, TRBV5-1 and TRBV20-1 among them.

TCR beta libraries were prepared from cDNA with unique molecular identifiers. T cells numbering about 0.85 to 11 million gave rise to 400,000 to 550,000 cDNA molecules. From the PCR reads, TCRdb called clonotypes with MiXCR, one entry per CDR3 protein. Here the sample spans 430,000 or so distinct CDR3 sequences, 30% to 45% being singletons. Concerning this clonotype itself: What it binds is not known.

The CDR3 loop spans 12 amino acids. The V gene's germline CDR1 is SQVTM and CDR2 ANQGSEA. V lost 6 bases, J lost 3 bases, and 10 bases lay in between. The sequenced sample consisted of blood. This TCR was recovered from a girl aged 2 to 10 with multiple sclerosis. The chain has TRBV29-1 and TRBJ2-3; D possibly corresponds to TRBD1 (6 bases). CDR3 sequence: CSVSTGTDTQYF. Here the CDR3 DNA reads TGCAGCGTCTCAACAGGGACAGATACGCAGTATTTT.